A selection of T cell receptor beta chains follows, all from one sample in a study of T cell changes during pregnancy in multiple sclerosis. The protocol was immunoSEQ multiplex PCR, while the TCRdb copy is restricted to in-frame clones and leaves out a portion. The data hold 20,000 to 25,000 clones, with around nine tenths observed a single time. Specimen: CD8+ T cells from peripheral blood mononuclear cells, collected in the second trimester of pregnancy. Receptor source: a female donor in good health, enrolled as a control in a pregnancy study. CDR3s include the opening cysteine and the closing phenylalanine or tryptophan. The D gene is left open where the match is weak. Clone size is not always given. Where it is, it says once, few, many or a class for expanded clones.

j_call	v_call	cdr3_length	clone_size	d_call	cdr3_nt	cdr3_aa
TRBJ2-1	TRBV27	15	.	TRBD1	TGTGCCAGCACTTCGAGACAGGGAACCTACAATGAGCAGTTCTTC	CASTSRQGTYNEQFF
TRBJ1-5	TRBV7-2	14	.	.	TGTGCCAGCAGACTAACACAGGGTTCTCAGCCCCAGCATTTT	CASRLTQGSQPQHF
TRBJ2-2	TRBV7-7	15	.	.	TGTGCTAGCAGCTTTTCCCCCCGGAACACCGGGGAGCTGTTTTTT	CASSFSPRNTGELFF
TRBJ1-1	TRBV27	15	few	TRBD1	TGTGCCAGCAGTTGGGGGGACAGTGCGAACACTGAAGCTTTCTTT	CASSWGDSANTEAFF
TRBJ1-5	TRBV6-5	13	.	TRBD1	TGTGCCAGCAGCCCTGACAGGGGTAAAGCCCAGCATTTT	CASSPDRGKAQHF
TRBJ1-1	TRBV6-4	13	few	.	TGTGCCAGCAGTGACTCACAGAACACTGAAGCTTTCTTT	CASSDSQNTEAFF
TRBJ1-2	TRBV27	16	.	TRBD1	TGTGCCAGCAGTTTATCGGGGAGACAGGGACTTCAGGGCTACACCTTC	CASSLSGRQGLQGYTF
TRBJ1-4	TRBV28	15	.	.	TGTGCCAGCAGCTCCACTCATAGCTGGGATGAAAAACTGTTTTTT	CASSSTHSWDEKLFF
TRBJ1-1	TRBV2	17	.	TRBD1	TGTGCCAGCAGTACCTGGGACAGGGGGGAGGTGAACACTGAAGCTTTCTTT	CASSTWDRGEVNTEAFF
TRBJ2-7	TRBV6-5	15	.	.	TGTGCCAGCAGTTACTCATCGGTGCCCACCTACGAGCAGTACTTC	CASSYSSVPTYEQYF
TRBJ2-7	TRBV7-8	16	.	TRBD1	TGTGCCAGCAGCTTAGCACGGGGGGACAGGGTATACGAGCAGTACTTC	CASSLARGDRVYEQYF
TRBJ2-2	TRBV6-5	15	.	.	TGTGCCAGCAGTTATTTACAGAGAAACACCGGGGAGCTGTTTTTT	CASSYLQRNTGELFF
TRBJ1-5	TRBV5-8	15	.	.	TGTGCCAGCAGTATAGGACAGTCTAGCAATCAGCCCCAGCATTTT	CASSIGQSSNQPQHF
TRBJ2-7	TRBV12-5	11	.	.	TGTGCTAGTGGTAACAGGGTCGAGCAGTACTTC	CASGNRVEQYF
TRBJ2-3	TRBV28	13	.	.	TGTGCCAGCAGTTTGAGTCCCCCGGATACGCAGTATTTT	CASSLSPPDTQYF
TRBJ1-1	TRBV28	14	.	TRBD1	TGTGCCAGCAGCGATGGGACAGGAAACACTGAAGCTTTCTTT	CASSDGTGNTEAFF
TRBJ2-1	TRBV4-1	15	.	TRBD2	TGCGCCAGCAGCTTCCGACTAGCGGGTTACAATGAGCAGTTCTTC	CASSFRLAGYNEQFF
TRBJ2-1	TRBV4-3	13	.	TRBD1	TGCGCCAGCAGCCGACAGGGGGGCAATGAGCAGTTCTTC	CASSRQGGNEQFF
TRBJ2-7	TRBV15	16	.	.	TGTGCCACCAGCAGAGAATGGTTCACGGGAGAGTACGAGCAGTACTTC	CATSREWFTGEYEQYF
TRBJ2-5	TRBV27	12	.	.	TGTGCCAGCAGTTTGACTGGAGAGACCCAGTACTTC	CASSLTGETQYF
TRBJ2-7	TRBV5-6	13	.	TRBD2	TGTGCCAGCAGCCCCAGCGGGAGGGGGGAGCAGTACTTC	CASSPSGRGEQYF
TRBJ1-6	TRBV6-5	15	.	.	TGTGCCAGCAGTTACGGCCCCGGAGAATATTCACCCCTCCACTTT	CASSYGPGEYSPLHF
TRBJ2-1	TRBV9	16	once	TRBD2	TGTGCCAGCAGCGTAGCTGGGCGGGGGGTATACAATGAGCAGTTCTTC	CASSVAGRGVYNEQFF
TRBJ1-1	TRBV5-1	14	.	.	TGCGCCAGCAGCCCCGACAAATTGAACACTGAAGCTTTCTTT	CASSPDKLNTEAFF
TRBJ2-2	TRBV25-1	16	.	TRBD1	TGTGCCAGCAGTCCTTGGGACAGGGGCGAGACCGGGGAGCTGTTTTTT	CASSPWDRGETGELFF
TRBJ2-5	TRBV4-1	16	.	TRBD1	TGCGCCAGCAGCCACGCCGGGACAGGGGGGAGAGAGACCCAGTACTTC	CASSHAGTGGRETQYF
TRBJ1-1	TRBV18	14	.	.	TGTGCCAGCTCACCCGGTGGGGGGTTCACTGAAGCTTTCTTT	CASSPGGGFTEAFF
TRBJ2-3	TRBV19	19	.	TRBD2	TGTGCCAGTAGTATAAGAAGCGGGAGTATCTCCGGGTACACAGATACGCAGTATTTT	CASSIRSGSISGYTDTQYF
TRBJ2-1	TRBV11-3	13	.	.	TGTGCCAGCCGGGACTCCTCAAGCGATGAGCAGTTCTTC	CASRDSSSDEQFF
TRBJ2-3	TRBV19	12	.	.	TGTGCCAGTAGGGGGGCATTAGATACGCAGTATTTT	CASRGALDTQYF
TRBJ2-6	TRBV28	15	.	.	TGTGCCAGCAGTTTTGGGCTCTCTGGGGCCAACGTCCTGACTTTC	CASSFGLSGANVLTF
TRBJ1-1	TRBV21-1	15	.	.	TGTGCCAGCAGCAAAGTTACAGGGATGAACACTGAAGCTTTCTTT	CASSKVTGMNTEAFF
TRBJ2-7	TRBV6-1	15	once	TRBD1	TGTGCCAGCAGTGAAGATGGGACAGGCCCCTACGAGCAGTACTTC	CASSEDGTGPYEQYF
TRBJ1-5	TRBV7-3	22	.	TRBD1	TGTGCCAGCAGCTTAACGGATCAGACTCAGTTAGACAGGGGATTTGGCAATCAGCCCCAGCATTTT	CASSLTDQTQLDRGFGNQPQHF
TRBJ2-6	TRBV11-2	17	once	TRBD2	TGTGCCAGCAGCTTAGGAGCGGGAGACACTGGGGCCAACGTCCTGACTTTC	CASSLGAGDTGANVLTF
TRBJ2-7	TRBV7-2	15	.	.	TGTGCCAGCAGACATAGGGGGGAGCGGGACCTCGAGCAGTACTTC	CASRHRGERDLEQYF
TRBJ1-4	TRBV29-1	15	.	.	TGCAGCGTTGGGGTGAGGGGAGGAACTAATGAAAAACTGTTTTTT	CSVGVRGGTNEKLFF
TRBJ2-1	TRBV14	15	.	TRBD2	TGTGCCAGCAGCCACCGGACTAGCCTCTACAATGAGCAGTTCTTC	CASSHRTSLYNEQFF
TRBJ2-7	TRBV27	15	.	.	TGTGCCAGCAGTTTATCGCAGGTCCAAACCTCCGAGCAGTACTTC	CASSLSQVQTSEQYF
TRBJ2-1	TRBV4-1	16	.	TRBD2	TGCGCCAGCAGCCAAGAGCACGGACTAGCAGGCAATGAGCAGTTCTTC	CASSQEHGLAGNEQFF
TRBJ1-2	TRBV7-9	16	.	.	TGTGCCAGCAGCTTATCGACCAAGGGGGTTCTCTATGGCTACACCTTC	CASSLSTKGVLYGYTF
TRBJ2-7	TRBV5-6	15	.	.	TGTGCCAGCAGCTTAAAGCGATGGATGGCCTACGAGCAGTACTTC	CASSLKRWMAYEQYF
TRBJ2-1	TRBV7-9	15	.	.	TGTGCCAGCAGCTCTCGGGTAGGTTCCTACAATGAGCAGTTCTTC	CASSSRVGSYNEQFF
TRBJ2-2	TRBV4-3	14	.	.	TGCGCCAGCAGCCATCGCGAAAGTGTCGGGGAGCTGTTTTTT	CASSHRESVGELFF
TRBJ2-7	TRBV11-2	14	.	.	TGTGCCAGCAGCTTAACGGAGGGGCACTACGAGCAGTACTTC	CASSLTEGHYEQYF
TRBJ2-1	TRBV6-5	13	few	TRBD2	TGTGCCAGCCGGGACTACGTATACAATGAGCAGTTCTTC	CASRDYVYNEQFF
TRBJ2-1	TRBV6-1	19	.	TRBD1	TGTGCCAGCAGTGAACTCCGGGACAGGGCTTTTAGCTCCTACAATGAGCAGTTCTTC	CASSELRDRAFSSYNEQFF
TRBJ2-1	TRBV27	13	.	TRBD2	TGTGCCAGCGGACTAGCGGGAGACAATGAGCAGTTCTTC	CASGLAGDNEQFF